The text below deals with one TCR beta chain. As yet, its antigen is unknown. Per germline, CDR1 SNHLY and CDR2 FYNNEI. The CDR3 runs 13 residues. Trimming took 1 base from V and 8 from J, leaving 11 bases between them. These data originate in a study of cytomegalovirus exposure and HLA in healthy donors. Study details: The early release's HLA-typed donors yielded 65 million to 85 million unique TCRs.

It was with 60 Vbeta and 13 Jbeta primers that the PCR ran. Clones were read by immunoSEQ multiplex PCR, and TCRdb kept only the in-frame ones, dropping some. The data show about 150,000 clones, almost 85% seen once. Overall study results and limits: Indistinguishable V segments such as TRBV6-2 and TRBV6-3 were excluded.

The sequence was collected from a girl between 5 and 17 years old in good health and CMV-seropositive. The chain uses TRBV2 and TRBJ1-1; weak D call: TRBD1 (6 bases). The sample was PBMCs. CDR3 protein: CASSEGRGAEAFF. CDR3 nucleotides: TGTGCCAGCAGTGAAGGTCGGGGGGCGGAAGCTTTCTTT.